This T cell receptor beta chain was sequenced for a study of T cell repertoires in cytomegalovirus infection. At the level of the study: As its CMV epitopes, the study selected recently identified HLA-C-restricted and well-studied HLA-B-restricted targets.

One entry per CDR3 protein results from TCRdb running MiXCR on the reads. The table shows about 890,000 distinct CDR3 sequences, with 31% occurring only once. Study outcomes and limitations: Identification of carriers of CMV plus the relevant HLA was performed using cumulative public TCR beta family frequency.

With respect to this clonotype: Its target is unknown.

Source: cultured CD8+ T cells from PBMCs, taken from culture after CMV antigen stimulation. This receptor was identified in a human donor in good health (CMV status not recorded). Some clones in this sample may be carry-over from other donors' samples.

The CDR3 spells CASSLGTKTQYF. In DNA form, the CDR3 reads TGTGCCAGCAGCTTGGGGACGAAGACCCAGTACTTC. This chain uses TRBV5-6 with TRBJ2-5; no definite D call. CDR1 is SGHDT, CDR2 YYEEEE, per germline. Trimming stripped 0 bases from V and 6 bases from J, with 6 bases between. The CDR3 covers 12 residues.